The 4 T cell receptor beta chains presented below share a single source sample, sequenced in a study of blood T cell repertoires in COVID-19. Profiled with immunoSEQ multiplex PCR; TCRdb holds only in-frame clones, not every one. The data contain about 67,000 clones, more than 75% of them singletons. Sequencing was done on a sample of peripheral blood. The receptors stem from a man aged 45-65 years with active COVID-19.

The V call is TRBV11-2, the J call TRBJ2-1, with D possibly TRBD2 on 6 matching bases. The CDR3 sequence is 13 residues long. Germline loops: CDR1 SGHAT, CDR2 FQNNGV. Trimming left V 2 bases short and J 10 bases short, with 12 bases between. The CDR3 reads CASSLRLVREQFF. CDR3 bases: TGTGCCAGCAGCTTAAGACTAGTGAGGGAGCAGTTCTTC.

The chain recombines TRBV6-6 with TRBJ2-7; tentative D call: TRBD2 (5 bases). Trimming shortened V by 5 bases and J by 0 bases, and 14 bases separated the two germline ends. The CDR3 covers 15 residues. From germline, CDR1 is MNHNY and CDR2 SVGAGI (reference sequence). The CDR3 loop is CASSQDWTDSYEQYF. The CDR3 DNA follows: TGTGCCAGCAGTCAAGATTGGACTGACTCCTACGAGCAGTACTTC.

V gene TRBV6-2 or TRBV6-3 combines with J gene TRBJ1-2; 7 bases agree with TRBD1. V shed 0 bases, J shed 3 bases, and the junction held 10 bases outside the gene matches. Germline V gene lookup returns CDR1 MNHEY and CDR2 SVGEGT. The CDR3 sequence is 17 residues long. DNA of the CDR3: TGTGCCAGCAGTTACTCATTGCAACAGGGGATACACTATGGCTACACCTTC. It translates to CASSYSLQQGIHYGYTF.

This chain links TRBV19 with TRBJ2-2, with 8 bases that match TRBD1. Germline loops: CDR1 LNHDA, CDR2 SQIVND (reference sequence). This CDR3 spans 13 amino acids. Trimming at V came to 10 bases and at J to 6 bases, leaving 7 bases not matched to a gene. Here the CDR3 reads CATTTGVPGELFF. CDR3 bases: TGTGCCACCACGACAGGGGTTCCCGGGGAGCTGTTTTTT.